The clone carrying this T cell receptor (beta chain) was counted many times. The sample belongs to a study of T-cell reconstitution after alpha-beta-depleted transplantation in children. Construction of the TCRbeta library involved unique molecular identifiers. In TCRdb, the PCR reads were re-called with MiXCR into one record per CDR3 protein. The sample consists of about 360,000 distinct CDR3 sequences, roughly 13% of them appearing once. The CDR3 is 13 amino acids. Germline assignment: CDR1 SNHLY and CDR2 FYNNEI. The V and J ends lost 0 bases and 10 bases respectively, with 10 bases between them. The sequence derives from a human donor who donated a stem cell graft to a child with Fanconi anemia. The chain uses TRBV2 and TRBJ2-1; D call uncertain. The source material was PBMCs, sampled from the stem cell graft. CDR3 sequence reads: CASSEALLREQFF. The CDR3 DNA reads TGTGCCAGCAGTGAAGCGCTTCTTAGGGAGCAGTTCTTC.